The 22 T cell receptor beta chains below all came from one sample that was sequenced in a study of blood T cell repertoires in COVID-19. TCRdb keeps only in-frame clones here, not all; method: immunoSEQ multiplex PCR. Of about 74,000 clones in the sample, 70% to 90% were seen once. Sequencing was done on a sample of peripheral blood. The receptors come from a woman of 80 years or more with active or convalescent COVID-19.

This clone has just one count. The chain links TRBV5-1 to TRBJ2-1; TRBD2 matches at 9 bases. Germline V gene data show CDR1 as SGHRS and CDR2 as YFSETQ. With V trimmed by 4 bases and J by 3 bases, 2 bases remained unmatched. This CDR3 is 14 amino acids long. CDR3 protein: CASSGTSSYNEQFF. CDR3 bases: TGCGCCAGCAGCGGGACTAGCAGCTACAATGAGCAGTTCTTC.

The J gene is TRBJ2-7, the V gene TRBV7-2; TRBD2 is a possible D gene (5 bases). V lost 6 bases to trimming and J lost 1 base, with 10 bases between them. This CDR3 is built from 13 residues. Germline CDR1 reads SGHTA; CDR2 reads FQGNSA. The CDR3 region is CASSYRGSYEQYF. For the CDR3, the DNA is TGTGCCAGCAGTTACCGGGGTTCCTACGAGCAGTACTTC.

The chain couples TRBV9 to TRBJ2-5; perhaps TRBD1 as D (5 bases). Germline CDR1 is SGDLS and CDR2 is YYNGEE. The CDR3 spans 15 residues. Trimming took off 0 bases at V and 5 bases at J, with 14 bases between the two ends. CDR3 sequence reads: CASSVEGRAQETQYF. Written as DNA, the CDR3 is TGTGCCAGCAGCGTAGAGGGCAGGGCCCAGGAGACCCAGTACTTC.

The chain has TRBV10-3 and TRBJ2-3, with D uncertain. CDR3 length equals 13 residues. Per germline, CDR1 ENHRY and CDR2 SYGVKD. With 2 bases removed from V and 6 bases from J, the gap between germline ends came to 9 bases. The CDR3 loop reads CAISEPPADTQYF. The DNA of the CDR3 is TGTGCCATCAGTGAGCCCCCAGCGGATACGCAGTATTTT.

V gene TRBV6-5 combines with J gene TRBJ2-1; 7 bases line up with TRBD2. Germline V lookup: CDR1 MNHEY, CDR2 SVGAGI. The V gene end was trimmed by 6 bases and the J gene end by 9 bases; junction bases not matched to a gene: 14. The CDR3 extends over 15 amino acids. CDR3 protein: CASREGGRSGSEQFF. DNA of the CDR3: TGTGCCAGCAGGGAGGGAGGGCGTTCCGGGTCTGAGCAGTTCTTC.

The chain's CDR3 is CASSLQRGQSLSNYGYTF. In DNA form, the CDR3 reads TGCGCCAGCAGCCTCCAACGCGGGCAGTCCCTCTCTAACTATGGCTACACCTTC. V gene TRBV4-3 combines with J gene TRBJ1-2; no clear D gene. Trimming took 4 bases from V and 0 from J, leaving 21 bases between them. This CDR3 comprises 18 residues. The germline CDR1 and CDR2 sequences are LGHNA and YSLEER.

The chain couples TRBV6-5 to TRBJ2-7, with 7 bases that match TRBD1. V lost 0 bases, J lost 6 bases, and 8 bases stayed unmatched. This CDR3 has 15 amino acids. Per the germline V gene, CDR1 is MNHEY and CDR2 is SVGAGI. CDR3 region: CASSYSGQGESEQYF. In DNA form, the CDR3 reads TGTGCCAGCAGTTACTCGGGGCAGGGGGAGTCCGAGCAGTACTTC.

The CDR3 loop is CASSGGLGSNQPQHF. In nucleotides, the CDR3 is TGTGCCAGCAGCGGAGGACTGGGGAGCAATCAGCCCCAGCATTTT. The chain uses TRBV9 and TRBJ1-5, with D hard to call. V lost 3 bases to trimming and J lost 1 base, with 11 bases between them. CDR1 SGDLS and CDR2 YYNGEE come from the germline V gene. There are 15 residues in the CDR3.

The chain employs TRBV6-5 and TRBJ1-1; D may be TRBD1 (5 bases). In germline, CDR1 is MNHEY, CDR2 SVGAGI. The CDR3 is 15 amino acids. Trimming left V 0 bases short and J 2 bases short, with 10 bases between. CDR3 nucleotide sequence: TGTGCCAGCAGTTACTCGTACCAGGGAAACACTGAAGCTTTCTTT. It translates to CASSYSYQGNTEAFF.

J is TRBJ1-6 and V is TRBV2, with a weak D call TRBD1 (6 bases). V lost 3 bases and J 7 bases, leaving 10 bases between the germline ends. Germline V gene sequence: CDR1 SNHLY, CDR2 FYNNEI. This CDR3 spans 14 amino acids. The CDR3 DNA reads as TGTGCCAGCAGTGACCAGGGGAAGAATTCACCCCTCCACTTT. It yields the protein CASSDQGKNSPLHF.

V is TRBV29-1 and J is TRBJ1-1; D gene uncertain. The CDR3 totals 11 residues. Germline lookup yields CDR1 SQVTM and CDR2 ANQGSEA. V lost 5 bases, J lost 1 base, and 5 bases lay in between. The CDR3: CSVYRNTEAFF. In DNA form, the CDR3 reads TGCAGCGTTTACAGGAACACTGAAGCTTTCTTT. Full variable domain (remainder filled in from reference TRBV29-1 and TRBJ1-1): SAVISQKPSRDICQRGTSLTIQCQVDSQVTMMFWYRQQPGQSLTLIATANQGSEATYESGFVIDKFPISRPNLTFSTLTVSNMSPEDSSIYLCSVYRNTEAFFGQGTRLTVV.

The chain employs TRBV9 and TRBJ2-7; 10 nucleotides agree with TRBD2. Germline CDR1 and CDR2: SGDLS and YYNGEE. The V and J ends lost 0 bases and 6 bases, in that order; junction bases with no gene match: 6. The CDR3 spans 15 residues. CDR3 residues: CASSVVPSGGGEQYF. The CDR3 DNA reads TGTGCCAGCAGCGTAGTACCTAGCGGGGGAGGCGAGCAGTACTTC. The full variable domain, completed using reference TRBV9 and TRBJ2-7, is DSGVTQTPKHLITATGQRVTLRCSPRSGDLSVYWYQQSLDQGLQFLIQYYNGEERAKGNILERFSAQQFPDLHSELNLSSLELGDSALYFCASSVVPSGGGEQYFGPGTRLTVT.

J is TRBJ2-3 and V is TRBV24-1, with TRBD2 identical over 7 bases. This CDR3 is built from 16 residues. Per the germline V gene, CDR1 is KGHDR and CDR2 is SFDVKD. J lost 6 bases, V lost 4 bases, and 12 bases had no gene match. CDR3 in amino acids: CATSDPGTTLGDTQYF. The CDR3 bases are TGTGCCACCAGTGACCCGGGGACTACCTTGGGGGATACGCAGTATTTT.

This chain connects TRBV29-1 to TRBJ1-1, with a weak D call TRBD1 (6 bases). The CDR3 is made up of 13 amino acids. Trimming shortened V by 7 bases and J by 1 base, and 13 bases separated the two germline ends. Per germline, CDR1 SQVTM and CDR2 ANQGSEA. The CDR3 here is CSATGHTNTEAFF. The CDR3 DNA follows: TGCAGCGCTACGGGACACACGAACACTGAAGCTTTCTTT.

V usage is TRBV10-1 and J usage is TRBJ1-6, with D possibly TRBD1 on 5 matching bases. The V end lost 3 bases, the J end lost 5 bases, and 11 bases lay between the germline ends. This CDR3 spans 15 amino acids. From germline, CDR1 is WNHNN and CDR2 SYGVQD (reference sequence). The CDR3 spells CASSDMGPNNSPLHF. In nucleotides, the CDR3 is TGCGCCAGCAGTGATATGGGGCCCAATAATTCACCCCTCCACTTT.

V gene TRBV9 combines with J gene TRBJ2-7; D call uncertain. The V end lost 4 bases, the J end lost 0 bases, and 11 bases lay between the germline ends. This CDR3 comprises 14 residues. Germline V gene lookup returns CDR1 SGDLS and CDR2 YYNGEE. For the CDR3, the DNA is TGTGCCAGCAGCCCCCACGACACCTCCTACGAGCAGTACTTC. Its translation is CASSPHDTSYEQYF.

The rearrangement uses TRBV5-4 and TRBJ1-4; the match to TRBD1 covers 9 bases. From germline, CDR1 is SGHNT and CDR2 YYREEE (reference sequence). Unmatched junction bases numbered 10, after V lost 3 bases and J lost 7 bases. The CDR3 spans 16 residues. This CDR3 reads CASSWGGPGQGEKLFF. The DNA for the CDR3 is TGTGCCAGCAGCTGGGGGGGGCCGGGACAGGGTGAAAAACTGTTTTTT.

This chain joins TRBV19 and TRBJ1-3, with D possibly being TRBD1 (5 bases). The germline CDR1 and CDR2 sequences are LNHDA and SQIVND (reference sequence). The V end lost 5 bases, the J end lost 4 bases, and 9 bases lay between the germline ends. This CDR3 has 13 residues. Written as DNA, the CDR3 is TGTGCCAGTAGTGAGCAGGGAGGAAACACCATATATTTT. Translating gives CASSEQGGNTIYF.

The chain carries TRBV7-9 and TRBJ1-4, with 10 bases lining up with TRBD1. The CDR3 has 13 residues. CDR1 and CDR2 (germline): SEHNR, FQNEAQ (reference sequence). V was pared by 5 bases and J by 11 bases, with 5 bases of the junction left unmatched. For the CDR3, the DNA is TGTGCCAGCAGCGGAGGACAGGGGGGGAAACTGTTTTTT. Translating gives CASSGGQGGKLFF.

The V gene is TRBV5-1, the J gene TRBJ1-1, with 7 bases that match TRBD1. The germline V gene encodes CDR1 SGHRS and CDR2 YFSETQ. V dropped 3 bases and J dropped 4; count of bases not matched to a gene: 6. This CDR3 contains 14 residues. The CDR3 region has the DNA TGCGCCAGCAGCTCACAGGGGAAAAGCACTGAAGCTTTCTTT. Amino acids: CASSSQGKSTEAFF.

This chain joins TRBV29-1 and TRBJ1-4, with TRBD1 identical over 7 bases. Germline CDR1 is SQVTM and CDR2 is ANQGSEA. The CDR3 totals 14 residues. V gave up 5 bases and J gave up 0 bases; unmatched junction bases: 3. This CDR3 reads CSVQGQPTNEKLFF. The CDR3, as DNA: TGCAGCGTTCAGGGACAGCCAACTAATGAAAAACTGTTTTTT.

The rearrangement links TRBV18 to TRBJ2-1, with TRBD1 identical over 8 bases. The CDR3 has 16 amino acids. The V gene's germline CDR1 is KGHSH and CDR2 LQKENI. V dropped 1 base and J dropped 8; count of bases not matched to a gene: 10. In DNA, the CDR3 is TGTGCCAGCTCACCACTAAGGGGACAGGTTGGTCATGAGCAGTTCTTC. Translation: CASSPLRGQVGHEQFF. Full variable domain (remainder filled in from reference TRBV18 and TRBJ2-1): NAGVMQNPRHLVRRRGQEARLRCSPMKGHSHVYWYRQLPEEGLKFMVYLQKENIIDESGMPKERFSAEFPKEGPSILRIQQVVRGDSAAYFCASSPLRGQVGHEQFFGPGTRLTVL.